A selection of T cell receptor beta chains follows, all from one sample in a study of blood T cell repertoires in COVID-19. Produced via immunoSEQ multiplex PCR; TCRdb's table is partial and in-frame only. The sample lists around 300,000 clones; 70% to 90% were seen once. Material: peripheral blood. These receptors were obtained from an older woman with COVID-19, enrolled during active disease. CDR3s include the opening cysteine and the closing phenylalanine or tryptophan. Clone size is stated in some rows and not others, as once, few, many or a class when expanded.

clone_size: few
j_call: TRBJ1-2
v_call: TRBV10-2
cdr3_aa: CASSEPQPGYGYTF

clone_size: -
j_call: TRBJ2-3
v_call: TRBV24-1
cdr3_aa: CATSGRGSTDTQYF

clone_size: -
j_call: TRBJ1-2
v_call: TRBV5-1
cdr3_aa: CASSLARPDYGYTF

clone_size: -
j_call: TRBJ1-5
v_call: TRBV10-2
cdr3_aa: CASSESRDNGQPQHF

clone_size: -
j_call: TRBJ1-2
v_call: TRBV7-6
cdr3_aa: CASSLIQGANYGYTF

clone_size: -
j_call: TRBJ2-5
v_call: TRBV9
cdr3_aa: CASSVGASGASETQYF

clone_size: -
j_call: TRBJ1-2
v_call: TRBV5-1
cdr3_aa: CASSFAGTGNYGYTF

clone_size: -
j_call: TRBJ2-5
v_call: TRBV5-1
cdr3_aa: CASSRFPQVLRETQYF

clone_size: once
j_call: TRBJ1-5
v_call: TRBV28
cdr3_aa: CASSLGPGGPNQPQHF

clone_size: -
j_call: TRBJ1-5
v_call: TRBV7-2
cdr3_aa: CASSLEGALPKGQPQHF

clone_size: -
j_call: TRBJ2-7
v_call: TRBV30
cdr3_aa: CACAGTTYTYEQYF

clone_size: -
j_call: TRBJ1-4
v_call: TRBV27
cdr3_aa: CASSLQGPGGFNEKLFF

clone_size: -
j_call: TRBJ2-2
v_call: TRBV13
cdr3_aa: CASSSGTGELFF

clone_size: once
j_call: TRBJ2-3
v_call: TRBV10-2
cdr3_aa: CASSDEGNTQYF

clone_size: -
j_call: TRBJ2-2
v_call: TRBV24-1
cdr3_aa: CATSPGAGELFF

clone_size: -
j_call: TRBJ2-2
v_call: TRBV2
cdr3_aa: CASRLAGGPRTGELFF

clone_size: many
j_call: TRBJ1-2
v_call: TRBV5-6
cdr3_aa: CASSRTGGTYGYTF

clone_size: -
j_call: TRBJ1-2
v_call: TRBV28
cdr3_aa: CASSSVGYTF

clone_size: -
j_call: TRBJ1-1
v_call: TRBV5-1
cdr3_aa: CASSAGKTEAFF

clone_size: -
j_call: TRBJ2-3
v_call: TRBV6-4
cdr3_aa: CASSDGGGTDTQYF

clone_size: -
j_call: TRBJ1-4
v_call: TRBV4-3
cdr3_aa: CASSQEGSDRNNEKLFF

clone_size: -
j_call: TRBJ1-5
v_call: TRBV7-2
cdr3_aa: CASSLDRAVGPQHF

clone_size: -
j_call: TRBJ2-7
v_call: TRBV4-1
cdr3_aa: CASSREAAGDHEQYF

clone_size: -
j_call: TRBJ2-5
v_call: TRBV24-1
cdr3_aa: CATSDKTGAGETQYF

clone_size: once
j_call: TRBJ1-1
v_call: TRBV28
cdr3_aa: CAVTGTEAFF

clone_size: -
j_call: TRBJ2-3
v_call: TRBV10-2
cdr3_aa: CASSPSGVGTDTQYF

clone_size: -
j_call: TRBJ1-3
v_call: TRBV19
cdr3_aa: CASSPTGGLGYTIYF

clone_size: -
j_call: TRBJ2-5
v_call: TRBV5-1
cdr3_aa: CASSVLAGQETQYF

clone_size: -
j_call: TRBJ2-1
v_call: TRBV6-5
cdr3_aa: CASSLSGEPYNEQFF